This TCR beta chain was observed in a study of cytomegalovirus exposure and HLA in healthy donors. Between the trimmed V and J ends, which lost 4 bases and 1 base, there was a span of 14 bases. The CDR3 has 16 residues. CDR1 and CDR2 (germline): SGHNT, YYREEE (reference sequence). The study ran its PCR with 60 Vbeta and 13 Jbeta primers. Clones were read by immunoSEQ multiplex PCR, and TCRdb kept only the in-frame ones, dropping some. The sample consists of about 130,000 clones, just under 80% of them appearing once. Sequencing was performed on PBMCs. The V call is TRBV5-4, the J call TRBJ2-2, with a tentative D call TRBD2 (6 bases). The clonotype comes from a man in his thirties or forties in good health and CMV-seronegative. The CDR3 DNA reads TGTGCCAGCAGCCTCGGGGGAGAAAAGAACACCGGGGAGCTGTTTTTT. Translating gives CASSLGGEKNTGELFF.